This T cell receptor (beta chain) was captured in a study of T cell repertoires in cytomegalovirus infection. Study results and limitations: CMV-specific HLA-C-restricted TCR beta clonotypes dominated the ex vivo response.

This clonotype was observed a few times. The antigen is unknown. MiXCR, applied by TCRdb to the reads, yields one record per CDR3 protein. The sample lists roughly 190,000 distinct CDR3 sequences, roughly 9% occurring once. The V gene lost 5 bases and the J gene lost 1 base, with 17 bases spanning the gap. Per germline, CDR1 SGHTA and CDR2 FQGTGA. The CDR3 runs to 16 residues. The clonotype comes from a human donor in good health (CMV status not recorded). Some clones in this sample may be carry-over from other donors' samples. The chain couples TRBV7-3 to TRBJ1-1, with D maybe TRBD1 (5 bases). The sample was PBMCs. CDR3 sequence reads: CASSRNPRGGNTEAFF. For the CDR3, the DNA is TGTGCCAGCAGCCGAAACCCCCGGGGCGGGAACACTGAAGCTTTCTTT. Complete variable domain (other parts from reference TRBV7-3 and TRBJ1-1): GAGVSQTPSNKVTEKGKYVELRCDPISGHTALYWYRQSLGQGPEFLIYFQGTGAADDSGLPNDRFFAVRPEGSVSTLKIQRTERGDSAVYLCASSRNPRGGNTEAFFGQGTRLTVV.